This T cell receptor (beta chain) was identified during a study of T cell responses to AZD1222 COVID-19 vaccine. Across the whole study: Researchers grouped second doses given at about 4 or about 12 weeks into one pool. General study points: The donor group comprised mostly white British people and more females; the analysis possibly underestimated clonal diversity.

Comment on this clone: What it recognizes is unknown.

Profiling relied on immunoSEQ multiplex PCR, and the TCRdb table lists in-frame clones only, not all of them. The sample has 100,000 to 140,000 clones, roughly 90% seen once. The CDR3 covers 14 residues. V was shortened by 1 base and J by 2 bases, with 7 bases between the two germline ends. CDR1 is SGHRS and CDR2 is YFSETQ in the germline V gene. The specimen was peripheral blood, collected on day 0 of AZD1222 vaccination. The receptor was isolated from an adult in good health. This rearrangement joins TRBV5-1 to TRBJ1-3; D unresolved. CDR3 DNA sequence: TGCGCCAGCAGCTTGACAGTCCCTGGAAACACCATATATTTT. This sequence encodes CASSLTVPGNTIYF.